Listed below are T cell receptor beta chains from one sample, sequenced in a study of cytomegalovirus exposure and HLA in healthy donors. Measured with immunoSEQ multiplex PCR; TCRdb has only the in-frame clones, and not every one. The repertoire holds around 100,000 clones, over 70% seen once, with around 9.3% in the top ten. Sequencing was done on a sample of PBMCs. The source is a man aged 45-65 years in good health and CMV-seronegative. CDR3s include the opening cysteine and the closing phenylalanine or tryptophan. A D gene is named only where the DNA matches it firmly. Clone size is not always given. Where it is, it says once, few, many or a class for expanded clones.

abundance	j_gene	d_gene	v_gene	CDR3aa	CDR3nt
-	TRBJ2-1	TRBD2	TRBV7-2	CASSPYLRGGPEQFF	TGTGCCAGCAGCCCTTACTTGCGGGGGGGCCCTGAGCAGTTCTTC
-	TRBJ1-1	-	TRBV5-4	CASSRGGRNTEAFF	TGTGCCAGCAGCCGGGGGGGACGTAACACTGAAGCTTTCTTT
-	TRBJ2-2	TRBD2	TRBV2	CASRTSGVSGELFF	TGTGCCAGCAGGACTAGCGGGGTGTCCGGGGAGCTGTTTTTT
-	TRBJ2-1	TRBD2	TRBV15	CATGLAEAPAYNEQFF	TGTGCCACTGGACTAGCGGAGGCCCCTGCCTACAATGAGCAGTTCTTC
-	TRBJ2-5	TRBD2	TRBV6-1	CASSDLTSGGGETQYF	TGTGCCAGCAGTGATTTGACTAGCGGGGGGGGAGAGACCCAGTACTTC
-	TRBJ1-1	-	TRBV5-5	CASSLTGHLTEAFF	TGTGCCAGCAGCTTGACGGGACATCTCACTGAAGCTTTCTTT
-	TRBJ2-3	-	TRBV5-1	CASSSERRVIDTQYF	TGCGCCAGCAGCTCGGAAAGACGGGTCATAGATACGCAGTATTTT
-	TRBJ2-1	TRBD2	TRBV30	CAWSVRREGMYNEQFF	TGTGCCTGGAGTGTACGGCGGGAGGGGATGTACAATGAGCAGTTCTTC
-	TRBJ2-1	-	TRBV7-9	CASSPPYRANPYNEQFF	TGTGCCAGCAGCCCCCCCTATCGCGCGAACCCCTACAATGAGCAGTTCTTC
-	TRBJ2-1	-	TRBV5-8	CASSRGALGNEQFF	TGTGCCAGCTCCAGGGGTGCCTTAGGTAATGAGCAGTTCTTC
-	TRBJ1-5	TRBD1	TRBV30	CAWSGGQGGNQPQHF	TGTGCCTGGAGTGGGGGACAGGGCGGCAATCAGCCCCAGCATTTT
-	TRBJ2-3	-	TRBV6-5	CASSYSRTSKPDTQYF	TGTGCCAGCAGTTACTCAAGAACCTCTAAGCCAGATACGCAGTATTTT
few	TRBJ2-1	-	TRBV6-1	CASSEHGQAYNEQFF	TGTGCCAGCAGTGAACACGGACAAGCCTACAATGAGCAGTTCTTC
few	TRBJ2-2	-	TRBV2	CASKRRENTGELFF	TGTGCCAGCAAAAGGCGGGAGAACACCGGGGAGCTGTTTTTT
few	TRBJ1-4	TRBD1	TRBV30	CAWSPTGTAYNEKLFF	TGTGCCTGGAGTCCCACCGGGACAGCTTATAATGAAAAACTGTTTTTT
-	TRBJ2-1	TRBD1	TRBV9	CASSKGTGVGEQFF	TGTGCCAGCAGCAAAGGGACAGGGGTGGGGGAGCAGTTCTTC
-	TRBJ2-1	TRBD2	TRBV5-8	CASSFSGGLSSYNEQFF	TGTGCCAGCAGCTTTAGCGGGGGCTTAAGCTCCTACAATGAGCAGTTCTTC
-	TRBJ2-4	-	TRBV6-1	CASRDSYNTKNIQYF	TGTGCCAGCAGGGACAGTTACAATACCAAAAACATTCAGTACTTC
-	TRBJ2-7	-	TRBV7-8	CASSLGPSGYEQYF	TGTGCCAGCAGCTTAGGGCCCTCGGGATACGAGCAGTACTTC
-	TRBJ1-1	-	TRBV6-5	CASSPGNTEAFF	TGTGCCAGCAGCCCGGGGAACACTGAAGCTTTCTTT
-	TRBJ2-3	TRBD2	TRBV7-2	CASSPLGLAGATADTQYF	TGTGCCAGCAGCCCCCTAGGACTAGCGGGAGCGACAGCAGATACGCAGTATTTT
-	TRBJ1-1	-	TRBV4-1	CASSQDGQANTEAFF	TGCGCCAGCAGCCAAGATGGGCAGGCGAACACTGAAGCTTTCTTT
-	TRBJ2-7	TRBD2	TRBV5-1	CASSLAGGPVEQYF	TGCGCCAGCAGCTTGGCGGGGGGGCCCGTCGAGCAGTACTTC
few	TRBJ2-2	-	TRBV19	CASTPRGGGSLTGELFF	TGTGCCAGTACCCCCAGGGGAGGCGGGAGCCTTACGGGGGAGCTGTTTTTT
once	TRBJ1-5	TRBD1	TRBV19	CASSTGRWTGTYQPQHF	TGTGCCAGTAGTACCGGGAGGTGGACAGGGACGTATCAGCCCCAGCATTTT
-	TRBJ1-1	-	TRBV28	CASLGQGRTEAFF	TGTGCCAGCCTCGGGCAGGGTCGGACTGAAGCTTTCTTT
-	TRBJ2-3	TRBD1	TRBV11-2	CASSLGGTVSTDTQYF	TGTGCCAGCAGCTTAGGAGGGACAGTTAGCACAGATACGCAGTATTTT
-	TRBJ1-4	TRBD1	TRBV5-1	CASSPDRAHEKLFF	TGCGCCAGCAGCCCGGACAGGGCCCATGAAAAACTGTTTTTT
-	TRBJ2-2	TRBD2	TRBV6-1	CASKGGLAGTGELFF	TGTGCCAGCAAAGGCGGACTAGCGGGGACCGGGGAGCTGTTTTTT
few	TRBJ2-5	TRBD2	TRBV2	CASSEGGLAPYQETQYF	TGTGCCAGCAGTGAAGGGGGACTAGCGCCGTACCAAGAGACCCAGTACTTC
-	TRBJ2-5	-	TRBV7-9	CASSFDSHQETQYF	TGTGCCAGCAGCTTTGACAGCCACCAAGAGACCCAGTACTTC
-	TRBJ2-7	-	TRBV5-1	CASSLDGQPYEQYF	TGCGCCAGCAGCTTGGATGGACAGCCCTACGAGCAGTACTTC
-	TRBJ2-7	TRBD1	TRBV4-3	CASSLSQGAYEQYF	TGCGCCAGCAGCCTCTCCCAGGGGGCCTACGAGCAGTACTTC
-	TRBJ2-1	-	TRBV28	CASSLVRGKQFF	TGTGCCAGCAGTTTGGTAAGGGGGAAGCAGTTCTTC
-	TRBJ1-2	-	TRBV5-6	CASAKTGYGYGYTF	TGTGCCAGCGCCAAAACAGGGTACGGCTATGGCTACACCTTC
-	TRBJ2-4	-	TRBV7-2	CASSLAMSGNIQYF	TGTGCCAGCAGCTTAGCAATGTCGGGGAACATTCAGTACTTC
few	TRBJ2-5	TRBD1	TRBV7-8	CASSLSRDRGQETQYF	TGTGCCAGCAGCTTATCCCGGGACAGGGGGCAAGAGACCCAGTACTTC